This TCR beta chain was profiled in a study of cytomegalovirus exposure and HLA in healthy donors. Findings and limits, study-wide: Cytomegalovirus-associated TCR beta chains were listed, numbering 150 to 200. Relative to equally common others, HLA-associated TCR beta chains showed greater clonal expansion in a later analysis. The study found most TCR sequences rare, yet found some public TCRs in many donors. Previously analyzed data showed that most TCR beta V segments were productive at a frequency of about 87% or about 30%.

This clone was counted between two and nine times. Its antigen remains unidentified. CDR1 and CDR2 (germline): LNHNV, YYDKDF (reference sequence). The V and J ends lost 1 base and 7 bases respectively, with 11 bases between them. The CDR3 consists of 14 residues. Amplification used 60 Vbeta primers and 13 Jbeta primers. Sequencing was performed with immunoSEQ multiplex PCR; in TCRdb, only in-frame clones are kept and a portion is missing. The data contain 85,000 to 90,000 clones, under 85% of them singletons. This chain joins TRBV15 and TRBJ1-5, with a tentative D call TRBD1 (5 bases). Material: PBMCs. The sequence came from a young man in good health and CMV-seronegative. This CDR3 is CATSRGGGPQPQHF. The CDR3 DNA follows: TGTGCCACCAGCAGAGGGGGGGGACCCCAGCCCCAGCATTTT.